This T cell receptor (beta chain) is from a study of T cell responses to AZD1222 COVID-19 vaccine. With 1 base clipped from V and 5 bases from J, the junction kept 12 bases outside the gene matches. The length of the CDR3 is 18 residues. Germline lookup yields CDR1 SGHTA and CDR2 FQGNSA. Repertoires were generated with immunoSEQ multiplex PCR, while TCRdb's copy carries only in-frame clones and drops some. The sample contains about 100,000 clones, about 83% of which appear only once. The clonotype originates from an adult in good health. The rearrangement joins TRBV7-2 to TRBJ2-7; 12 nucleotides match TRBD2. The sequencing used peripheral blood, collected on day 0 of AZD1222 vaccination. CDR3 in DNA: TGTGCCAGCAGCTTAGGATGGCTAGCGGGAGGGTATAGTGACGAGCAGTACTTC. It translates to CASSLGWLAGGYSDEQYF.